One sample yielded the 22 T cell receptor beta chains listed below, sequenced in a study of blood T cell repertoires in COVID-19. Assay used: immunoSEQ multiplex PCR; TCRdb lists only in-frame clones, some missing. Of 100,000 to 150,000 clones detected, roughly 88% appear once; the ten largest clones hold roughly 2.1%. Sample: peripheral blood. The receptors were sampled from a man between 70 and 80 years old with active COVID-19.

This sequence joins TRBV7-9 and TRBJ2-7; perhaps TRBD2 as D (6 bases). Germline CDR1 reads SEHNR; CDR2 reads FQNEAQ (reference sequence). V shed 7 bases and J shed 2 bases, with 21 bases lying between them. CDR3 length: 16 residues. DNA for the CDR3: TGTGCCAGCACCCTTGGGATGGGACTCCTTGCCTACGAGCAGTACTTC. Its protein is CASTLGMGLLAYEQYF.

This clone was counted once. The rearrangement joins TRBV10-2 to TRBJ1-1, with D possibly being TRBD1 (6 bases). From germline, CDR1 is WSHSY and CDR2 SAAADI. Deletions cut 7 bases from V and 4 bases from J, with 13 bases between. The CDR3 covers 13 residues. The CDR3 DNA is TGCGCCAGCATCGCGGGGGGCGGCACTGAAGCTTTCTTT. Protein sequence: CASIAGGGTEAFF.

This clone was found a few times. The rearrangement links TRBV19 to TRBJ2-7, with a possible D match to TRBD1 (5 bases). The length of the CDR3 is 13 residues. Trimming pared 4 bases from V and 0 bases from J, leaving 7 bases between. Germline CDR1 LNHDA, CDR2 SQIVND (reference sequence). CDR3 bases: TGTGCCAGTAGTACTGACAGCTCCTACGAGCAGTACTTC. Protein sequence: CASSTDSSYEQYF.

This clone was observed a few times. This sequence joins TRBV5-1 and TRBJ2-3; TRBD1 agrees at 7 bases. With 4 bases clipped from V and 5 bases from J, the junction kept 7 bases outside the gene matches. CDR1 and CDR2 from the germline V gene are SGHRS and YFSETQ. This CDR3 comprises 14 residues. CDR3 region: CASSPGTVGDTQYF. The CDR3 nucleotides are TGCGCCAGCAGCCCAGGGACAGTGGGAGATACGCAGTATTTT.

V and J are TRBV18 and TRBJ2-7; 7 positions agree with TRBD1. The CDR3 spans 15 residues. Germline CDR1 is KGHSH and CDR2 is LQKENI. The trim removed 0 bases at V and 3 bases at J, leaving 5 bases unmatched. CDR3 DNA sequence: TGTGCCAGCTCACCACCGATGGGACAGCTCTACGAGCAGTACTTC. Translation gives CASSPPMGQLYEQYF.

This clone was picked up many times. The CDR3 sequence is CASTMRFGAKGNQPQHF. CDR3 DNA sequence: TGTGCCAGCACGATGAGGTTTGGGGCAAAAGGGAATCAGCCCCAGCATTTT. V is TRBV28 and J is TRBJ1-5; a possible D gene is TRBD1 (5 bases). Germline CDR1 is MDHEN and CDR2 is SYDVKM. Trimming stripped 7 bases from V and 4 bases from J, with 23 bases between. The CDR3 is 17 residues long.

This CDR3 is CASSSGGAHSGNTIYF. Here the CDR3 DNA reads TGTGCCAGCAGCTCGGGCGGGGCTCACTCTGGAAACACCATATATTTT. The rearrangement links TRBV7-9 to TRBJ1-3, with a possible D match to TRBD1 (5 bases). There are 16 residues in the CDR3. The V gene lost 4 bases and the J gene lost 0 bases, with 13 bases spanning the gap. Germline lookup yields CDR1 SEHNR and CDR2 FQNEAQ (reference sequence).

The rearrangement joins TRBV9 to TRBJ1-1; weak D call: TRBD1 (5 bases). The CDR3 contains 15 residues. Germline CDR1 and CDR2: SGDLS and YYNGEE. V shed 0 bases and J shed 0 bases, with 9 bases lying between them. The CDR3 here is CASSVDPDMNTEAFF. The CDR3 DNA reads TGTGCCAGCAGCGTAGACCCGGACATGAACACTGAAGCTTTCTTT.

J is TRBJ2-3 and V is TRBV11-2; the match to TRBD2 covers 7 bases. The CDR3 contains 16 residues. With 5 bases clipped from V and 1 base from J, the junction kept 9 bases outside the gene matches. CDR1 is SGHAT and CDR2 is FQNNGV in the germline V gene. The CDR3 sequence is CASSPFSGIGTDTQYF. The CDR3 DNA is TGTGCCAGCAGCCCCTTCAGCGGGATTGGCACAGATACGCAGTATTTT.

The chain links TRBV27 to TRBJ2-1; 7 bases match TRBD2. Germline V lookup: CDR1 MNHEY, CDR2 SMNVEV (reference sequence). J lost 4 bases, V lost 6 bases, and 3 bases had no gene match. This CDR3 has 13 amino acids. The CDR3 region has the DNA TGTGCCAGCAGGGGGACTACGTACAATGAGCAGTTCTTC. This codes for CASRGTTYNEQFF.

CDR3 sequence: CASSPGTFRPENEQYF. CDR3 nucleotide sequence: TGTGCCAGCAGCCCTGGGACTTTCCGGCCGGAAAACGAGCAGTACTTC. The rearrangement joins TRBV6-2 or TRBV6-3 to TRBJ2-7, with D possibly TRBD2 on 6 matching bases. V lost 6 bases, J lost 5 bases, and 23 bases lay in between. Per the germline V gene, CDR1 is MNHEY and CDR2 is SVGEGT. The CDR3 has 16 residues.

The chain recombines TRBV5-1 with TRBJ1-1, with D maybe TRBD1 (6 bases). In germline, CDR1 is SGHRS, CDR2 YFSETQ. This CDR3 is 15 amino acids long. The germline V and J ends were trimmed by 1 base and 4 bases, with 14 bases remaining between them. This CDR3 reads CASSLSTGRVTEAFF. DNA of the CDR3: TGCGCCAGCAGCTTGAGTACAGGGCGGGTCACTGAAGCTTTCTTT.

Turning to this clone: One end of the junction is discordant with germline, which a read error may explain. This rearrangement joins TRBV27 to TRBJ1-1, with 9 nucleotides matching TRBD1. Germline V gives CDR1 MNHEY, CDR2 SMNVEV (reference sequence). The CDR3 extends over 11 amino acids. CDR3 DNA sequence: TGTGCCAGCAGTACGGGACAGGGTCTTCGGTTT. It specifies CASSTGQGLRF.

The rearrangement links TRBV6-6 to TRBJ2-1, with 7 bases lining up with TRBD2. V shed 5 bases, J shed 2 bases, and the junction held 6 bases outside the gene matches. This CDR3 contains 15 residues. Germline V lookup: CDR1 MNHNY, CDR2 SVGAGI (reference sequence). In DNA form, the CDR3 reads TGTGCCAGCAGTCTTAGCGGGTCACCCTACAATGAGCAGTTCTTC. Residues: CASSLSGSPYNEQFF.

The chain is built from TRBV2 and TRBJ1-2, with a weak D call TRBD1 (5 bases). The CDR3 has 12 amino acids. V was shortened by 6 bases and J by 4 bases, with 9 bases between the two germline ends. CDR1 and CDR2 (germline): SNHLY, FYNNEI. The CDR3 DNA follows: TGTGCCAGCAGGGACGACAGCTATGGCTACACCTTC. It is translated as CASRDDSYGYTF. The full variable domain, with the rest looked up from reference TRBV2 and TRBJ1-2, is EPEVTQTPSHQVTQMGQEVILRCVPISNHLYFYWYRQILGQKVEFLVSFYNNEISEKSEIFDDQFSVERPDGSNFTLKIRSTKLEDSAMYFCASRDDSYGYTFGSGTRLTVV.

V is TRBV2 and J is TRBJ2-7; 10 nucleotides align to TRBD1. The length of the CDR3 is 15 residues. Germline V gives CDR1 SNHLY, CDR2 FYNNEI. Trimming removed 8 bases from V and 5 bases from J; junction bases left unmatched: 12. Written as DNA, the CDR3 is TGTGCCAGCGAGTTCGCCGGGACAGGGGCCAACGAGCAGTACTTC. This codes for CASEFAGTGANEQYF.

V is TRBV11-3 and J is TRBJ1-1; a possible D gene is TRBD1 (6 bases). This CDR3 has 13 amino acids. V lost 3 bases to trimming and J lost 4 bases, with 9 bases between them. Per the germline V gene, CDR1 is SGHNT and CDR2 is YENEEA. The CDR3 sequence is CASSFIGGTEAFF. The CDR3, as DNA: TGTGCCAGCAGCTTTATAGGGGGCACTGAAGCTTTCTTT.

The rearrangement joins TRBV11-3 to TRBJ2-5; 7 bases agree with TRBD1. The germline V gene has CDR1 SGHNT and CDR2 YENEEA. CDR3 length: 14 amino acids. Germline trimming cut 6 bases from V and 5 bases from J; bases unmatched to any gene: 9. The CDR3 nucleotides read TGTGCCAGCAGTCCAGGGGGAAACTGGGAGACCCAGTACTTC. It specifies CASSPGGNWETQYF.

V gene TRBV4-3 combines with J gene TRBJ2-2; 10 positions match TRBD1. CDR3 length equals 18 residues. CDR1 is LGHNA and CDR2 is YSLEER in the germline V gene. V was pared by 0 bases and J by 5 bases, with 9 bases of the junction left unmatched. The CDR3 DNA sequence: TGCGCCAGCAGCCAAGATAATATCGACAGGGGGCTTACCGGGGAGCTGTTTTTT. Its translation is CASSQDNIDRGLTGELFF.

The genes are TRBV5-4 and TRBJ2-7; weak D call: TRBD2 (6 bases). Trimming took off 5 bases at V and 0 bases at J, with 12 bases between the two ends. Germline lookup yields CDR1 SGHNT and CDR2 YYREEE (reference sequence). The CDR3 has 14 residues. The CDR3 sequence: CASSYGTVSYEQYF. The CDR3 DNA reads as TGTGCCAGCAGTTATGGGACTGTCTCCTACGAGCAGTACTTC.

The J gene is TRBJ1-5, the V gene TRBV7-2; tentatively, D is TRBD1 (5 bases). Per germline, CDR1 SGHTA and CDR2 FQGNSA. V was pared by 2 bases and J by 3 bases, with 17 bases between. This CDR3 contains 17 residues. CDR3 region: CASSLSYIQGYNQPQHF. CDR3 in DNA: TGTGCCAGCAGCTTAAGCTACATCCAGGGATACAATCAGCCCCAGCATTTT.

J is TRBJ1-6 and V is TRBV6-5; tentatively, D is TRBD1 (5 bases). In germline, CDR1 is MNHEY, CDR2 SVGAGI. The V end was cut by 7 bases, the J end by 10 bases, with 17 bases between. The CDR3 has 14 residues. CDR3 sequence: CASTLRGIGSPLHF. CDR3 in DNA: TGTGCCAGCACCTTACGGGGGATAGGATCACCCCTCCACTTT.